One sample yielded the 8 T cell receptor beta chains listed below, sequenced in a study of regulatory T cells in long-lasting Graves disease (dated by TCRdb to the early 2020s). Receptors were amplified or captured by multiplex PCR. Sequencing instrument: Illumina HiSeq 4000. TCR beta libraries were built with iRepertoire HTBI primers and Arm-PCR amplification of CDR3 regions. Using fastp trimming at Q25 and MiXCR clonotype assembly, TCRdb reanalyzed the public sequencing data and kept in-frame beta chains. Duplicate CDR3 protein sequences are folded into a single record with the most common DNA and genes. The sample data list hundreds of thousands of distinct CDR3 sequences, and approximately 15% of these were observed just once. The ten largest make up 15% to 20% of the sample. What the time point label conveys for this sample: newly diagnosed GD, antithyroid drugs for less than 3 months. For both TCR sequencing and RNA sequencing, RNA was extracted from PBMCs using TRIzol.

Another study also made use of these data, one on T cells in Graves' hyperthyroidism and ophthalmopathy.

Material: peripheral blood mononuclear cells (PBMCs), obtained at new diagnosis, from a patient treated with antithyroid drugs. All receptors derive from a woman aged 30 to 39 with Graves disease. Donor details come from another sample of the same person, matched by shared clones.

The sample holds many counts of this clonotype. This chain uses TRBV6-9 with TRBJ2-7; D is ambiguous. V lost 4 bases, J lost 3 bases, and 16 bases lay in between. The CDR3 consists of 15 residues. The V gene's germline CDR1 is MNHGY and CDR2 SVAAGI. CDR3 nucleotides: TGTGCCAGCAGTTCCCCATCCCAAGGCGGCTACGAGCAGTACTTC. Its translation is CASSSPSQGGYEQYF.

This chain links TRBV20-1 with TRBJ2-6; D is undetermined. The CDR3 has 13 amino acids. Looked up from germline, CDR1 is DFQATT and CDR2 is SNEGSKA (reference sequence). The V and J ends lost 3 bases and 2 bases respectively, with 5 bases between them. The chain's CDR3 is CSASYTGANVLTF. The CDR3, as DNA: TGCAGTGCTAGCTATACTGGGGCCAACGTCCTGACTTTC.

This clonotype showed up just a few times. The CDR3: CATKRPRDGYSPLHF. The DNA for the CDR3 is TGTGCCACCAAACGACCCCGGGACGGTTATTCACCCCTCCACTTT. The chain combines TRBV6-1 with TRBJ1-6, with a tentative D call TRBD1 (5 bases). There are 15 residues in the CDR3. Germline assignment: CDR1 MNHNS and CDR2 SASEGT. V was shortened by 10 bases and J by 8 bases, with 21 bases between the two germline ends.

The genes are TRBV7-8 and TRBJ2-6; D ambiguous. The V gene lost 2 bases and the J gene lost 0 bases, with 11 bases spanning the gap. The CDR3 spans 17 residues. Germline-derived CDR1 and CDR2 are SGHVS and FQNEAQ. The chain's CDR3 is CASSLLGRSSGANVLTF. CDR3 DNA: TGTGCCAGCAGCTTACTAGGCAGGAGCTCTGGGGCCAACGTCCTGACTTTC.

J is TRBJ1-1 and V is TRBV7-9; tentative D call: TRBD1 (5 bases). The CDR3 is made up of 11 amino acids. With 11 bases removed from V and 5 bases from J, the gap between germline ends came to 12 bases. Germline V lookup: CDR1 SEHNR, CDR2 FQNEAQ (reference sequence). The CDR3 region has the DNA TGTGCCCACGGGGGGAATACTGAAGCTTTCTTT. Translating gives CAHGGNTEAFF.

This clonotype was found once. The J gene is TRBJ1-4, the V gene TRBV20-1, with D unresolved. CDR1 is DFQATT and CDR2 is SNEGSKA in the germline V gene (reference sequence). V lost 6 bases to trimming and J lost 2 bases, with 10 bases between them. This CDR3 is built from 13 residues. CDR3 amino acids: CSATRSTNEKLFF. The CDR3 region has the DNA TGCAGTGCAACAAGAAGTACTAATGAAAAACTGTTTTTT.

The V call is TRBV5-6, the J call TRBJ2-7; perhaps TRBD2 as D (7 bases). CDR3 length: 20 residues. Germline values: CDR1 SGHDT, CDR2 YYEEEE. Trimming left V 4 bases short and J 3 bases short, with 32 bases between. The CDR3 region is CASSAGVLGGGAGLFYEQYF. The CDR3 DNA sequence: TGTGCCAGCAGCGCAGGCGTTTTAGGGGGGGGCGCAGGATTATTCTACGAGCAGTACTTC. Complete variable domain (other parts from reference TRBV5-6 and TRBJ2-7): DAGVTQSPTHLIKTRGQQVTLRCSPKSGHDTVSWYQQALGQGPQFIFQYYEEEERQRGNFPDRFSGHQFPNYSSELNVNALLLGDSALYLCASSAGVLGGGAGLFYEQYFGPGTRLTVT.

There are many counts of this clonotype. The chain links TRBV6-1 to TRBJ1-4; 9 nucleotides agree with TRBD1. This CDR3 region has 16 residues. The junction had 10 bases not matched to a gene; V was cut back by 8 bases and J by 3 bases. The germline CDR1 and CDR2 sequences are MNHNS and SASEGT. CDR3 protein: CASRDRAGVSNEKLFF. The CDR3 DNA is TGTGCCAGCCGGGACAGGGCTGGGGTGTCTAATGAAAAACTGTTTTTT.